These 2 T cell receptor beta chains share one sample of origin, sequenced in a study of blood T cells in healthy people across ages (dated by TCRdb to 2015 to 2017). Preparation of the library involved 5' RACE. The data were produced on an Illumina HiSeq 2500. The second PCR ran for about 6 to 12 cycles and used a J-beta primer mix along with a sample-barcoded 5' primer. Through fastp at Q25 and MiXCR, TCRdb rebuilt clones from the public reads, retaining in-frame beta chains. CDR3 protein duplicates are merged, each entry listing the most common genes and DNA. The sample table records 650,000 to 700,000 distinct CDR3 sequences; 52% of these occur just once. The top ten clones comprise less than 15% of the sample. The specimen was blood. These receptor sequences come from a woman aged 80 or over in good health.

Only a few counts were recorded for this clonotype. The rearrangement uses TRBV5-1 and TRBJ2-3; D possibly corresponds to TRBD2 (6 bases). Between the trimmed V and J ends, which lost 1 base and 7 bases, there was a span of 19 bases. Looked up from germline, CDR1 is SGHRS and CDR2 is YFSETQ. The CDR3 extends over 16 amino acids. CDR3: CASSLTGTLSGNTQYF. As DNA, the CDR3 is TGCGCCAGCAGCTTGACCGGGACTCTCAGCGGTAATACGCAGTATTTT.

The V and J genes are TRBV29-1 and TRBJ2-7, with TRBD1 matching over 9 bases. This CDR3 has 13 amino acids. Unmatched junction bases numbered 8, after V lost 7 bases and J lost 4 bases. CDR1 SQVTM and CDR2 ANQGSEA come from the germline V gene. The CDR3 loop reads CSGTGTGMYEQYF. CDR3 DNA: TGCAGCGGAACCGGGACAGGGATGTACGAGCAGTACTTC.